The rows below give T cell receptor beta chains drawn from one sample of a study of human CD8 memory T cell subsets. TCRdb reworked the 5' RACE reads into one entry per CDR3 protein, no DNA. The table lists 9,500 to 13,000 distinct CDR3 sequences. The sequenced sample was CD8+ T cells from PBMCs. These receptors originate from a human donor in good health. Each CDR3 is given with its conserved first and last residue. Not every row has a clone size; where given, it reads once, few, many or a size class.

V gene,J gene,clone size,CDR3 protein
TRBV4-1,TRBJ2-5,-,CASSQDLRAGQTQYF
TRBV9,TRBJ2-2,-,CASSVVPDGELFF
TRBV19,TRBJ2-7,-,CASSIYDRAHEQYF
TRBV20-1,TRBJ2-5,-,CSASFSPGPQETQYF
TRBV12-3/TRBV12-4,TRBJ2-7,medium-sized,CASSLGQGNLGQYF
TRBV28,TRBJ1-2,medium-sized,CASSHSYGYTF
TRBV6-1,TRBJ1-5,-,CASSEGEGSNQPQHF
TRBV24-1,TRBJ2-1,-,CATSDSYEQFF
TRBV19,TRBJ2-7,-,CASSIGIGTGEQYF
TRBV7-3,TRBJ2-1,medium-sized,CASSLEGSDEQFF
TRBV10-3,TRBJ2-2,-,CAISESGTSGGELFF
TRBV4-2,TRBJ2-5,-,CASSQGLGEETQYF
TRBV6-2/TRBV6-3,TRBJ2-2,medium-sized,CASSYSKSGTGTPGELFF
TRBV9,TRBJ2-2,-,CASSVVLSGELFF
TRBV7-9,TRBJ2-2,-,CASSPSLNTGELFF
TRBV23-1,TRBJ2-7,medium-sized,CASTYQNQWEQYF
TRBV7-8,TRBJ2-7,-,CASSTSSGQGYNEQYF
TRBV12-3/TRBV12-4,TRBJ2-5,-,CASSTDRAGLETQYF
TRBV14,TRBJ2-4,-,CASSQLVDIQYF
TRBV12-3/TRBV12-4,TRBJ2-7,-,CASSLTAYEQYF
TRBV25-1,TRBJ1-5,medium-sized,CASSGGQGGNQPQHF
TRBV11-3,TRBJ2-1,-,CASRSLGFSGRDNEQFF
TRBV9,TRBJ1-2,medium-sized,CASSAPGEIKDGYGYTF
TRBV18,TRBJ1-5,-,CASSPQATGYSNQPQHF
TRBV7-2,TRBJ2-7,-,CASSLVTIAYEQYF
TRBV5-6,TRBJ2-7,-,CASSLGGDFDEQYF
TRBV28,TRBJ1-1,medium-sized,CASSFPIQGQGIGAFF
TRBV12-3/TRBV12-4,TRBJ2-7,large,CASSLRDREVGEQYF
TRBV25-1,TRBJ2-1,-,CASSELGLNEQFF
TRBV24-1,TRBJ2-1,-,CATSPGTSFHEQFF
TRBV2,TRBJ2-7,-,CASSDTNHYEQYF
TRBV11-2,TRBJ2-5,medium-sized,CASSLSPGTAQETQYF
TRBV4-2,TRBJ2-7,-,CASSHRTLGFYEQYF
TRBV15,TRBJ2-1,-,CATSRYLADNEQFF
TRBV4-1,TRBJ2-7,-,CASSFRRGNSYEQYF
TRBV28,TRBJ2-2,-,CASSRGLSGPGELFF
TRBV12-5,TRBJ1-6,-,CASGLLRTAEFTLHF
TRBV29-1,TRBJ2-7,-,CSVELPWGQDNYEQYF
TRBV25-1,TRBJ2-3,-,CASSGEITDTQYF
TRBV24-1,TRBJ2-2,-,CATSDWGTSTGELFF
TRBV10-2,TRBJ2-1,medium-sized,CASSEATGANYNEQFF
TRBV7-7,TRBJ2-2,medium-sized,CASSSHWARDTGELFF
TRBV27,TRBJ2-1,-,CASKRGGLKDEQFF
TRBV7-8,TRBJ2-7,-,CASSLYRGDYEQYF
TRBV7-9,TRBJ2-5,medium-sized,CASSQRLDEGTQYF
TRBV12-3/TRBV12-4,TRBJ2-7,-,CASSWGTYEQYF
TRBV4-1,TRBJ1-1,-,CASSQEETNMNTEAFF
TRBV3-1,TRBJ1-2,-,CASSQDFGTGNGYTF
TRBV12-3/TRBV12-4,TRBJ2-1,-,CASSLGASEFF
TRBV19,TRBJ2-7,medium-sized,CASSIPFGSNSYEQYF
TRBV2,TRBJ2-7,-,CASNSESGSSYEQYF
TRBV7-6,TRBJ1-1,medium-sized,CASSPLNSEAFF
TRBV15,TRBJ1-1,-,CATSREGGNTEAFF
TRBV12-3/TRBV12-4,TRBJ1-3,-,CASRSRVAGNTIYF
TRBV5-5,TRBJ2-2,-,CASSLAGLNTGELFF